Shown below are 25 T cell receptor beta chains from a single sample sequenced in a study of T cells expressing NK-cell markers. TCRdb re-called the 5' RACE reads, yielding one record per CDR3 amino acid sequence without DNA. The repertoire shows about 150,000 distinct CDR3 sequences; the top ten hold about 39%. Specimen: blood T cells: a sorted CD56 or NKG2C T cell subset, CD4+ or CD8+ T cells, or bulk PBMC T cells (not recorded which). These receptors all stem from a woman between 50 and 59 years old in good health.

This chain links TRBV6-5 with TRBJ2-6; TCRdb names TRBD1, which stays unverified in the absence of DNA. The germline V gene encodes CDR1 MNHEY and CDR2 SVGAGI. CDR3 length: 16 residues. CDR3 sequence: CASSAPLSSGANVLTF.

V and J are TRBV3-1 and TRBJ2-7; as DNA is missing, the TRBD2 call by TCRdb cannot be tested. CDR1 and CDR2 (germline): LGHDT, YNNKEL (reference sequence). The length of the CDR3 is 15 residues. CDR3 region: CASSPRLGLPHEQYF.

The chain is built from TRBV6-5 and TRBJ1-1; the D call of TRBD1 rests on TCRdb alone, since no DNA is present to check it. Germline V gene lookup returns CDR1 MNHEY and CDR2 SVGAGI. The CDR3 extends over 12 amino acids. CDR3 loop: CASSDQGWEAFF.

This sequence joins TRBV5-1 and TRBJ2-1; without DNA, the TCRdb call of TRBD2 cannot be checked. The CDR3 has 17 amino acids. Germline V gene lookup returns CDR1 SGHRS and CDR2 YFSETQ. The CDR3 spells CASNPGTSGSSYNEQFF.

This chain connects TRBV12-3 or TRBV12-4 to TRBJ2-2; TCRdb calls TRBD1, which cannot be checked without DNA. CDR3 length: 17 residues. The CDR3 sequence is CASSTRVAGGGTGELFF.

J is TRBJ2-2 and V is TRBV27; TCRdb returns TRBD2, unconfirmable since there is no DNA. There are 14 residues in the CDR3. From germline, CDR1 is MNHEY and CDR2 SMNVEV (reference sequence). The CDR3 reads CASRLAGNTGELFF.

The chain has TRBV5-1 and TRBJ2-1; the D gene TCRdb calls, TRBD2, cannot be checked with no DNA. The CDR3 consists of 16 residues. Germline V gene sequence: CDR1 SGHRS, CDR2 YFSETQ. CDR3 in amino acids: CASSFTREGYYNEQFF.

This CDR3 reads CASTRIAGTGELFF. The gene calls are TRBV13 and TRBJ2-2; TCRdb's assignment of TRBD2 cannot be checked, as there is no DNA. Germline V gene data show CDR1 as PRHDT and CDR2 as FYEKMQ (reference sequence). The CDR3 runs 14 residues. Full variable domain (remainder filled in from reference TRBV13 and TRBJ2-2): AAGVIQSPRHLIKEKRETATLKCYPIPRHDTVYWYQQGPGQDPQFLISFYEKMQSDKGSIPDRFSAQQFSDYHSELNMSSLELGDSALYFCASTRIAGTGELFFGEGSRLTVL.

This chain connects TRBV24-1 to TRBJ2-1; TCRdb picks TRBD2, but there is no DNA to check that call. Germline V gene lookup returns CDR1 KGHDR and CDR2 SFDVKD. The CDR3 is 16 amino acids. This chain's CDR3 is CATSDRGLAGGDEQFF.

This chain links TRBV4-2 with TRBJ2-1; absent DNA, TCRdb's TRBD1 call cannot be checked. Germline V gene lookup returns CDR1 LGHNA and CDR2 YNFKEQ. The CDR3 has 16 amino acids. Here the CDR3 reads CASSQDRVGAYNEQFF.

V and J are TRBV7-8 and TRBJ2-2; as DNA is missing, the TRBD2 call by TCRdb cannot be tested. Germline CDR1 SGHVS, CDR2 FQNEAQ. The CDR3 sequence is 17 residues long. This chain's CDR3 is CASSLVGAGVSTGELFF.

CDR3 in amino acids: CASSQEPPTGATYEQYF. The chain couples TRBV4-1 to TRBJ2-7; no DNA is available, so the TRBD1 call from TCRdb remains unchecked. The CDR3 loop spans 17 amino acids. Germline CDR1 and CDR2: MGHRA and YSYEKL.

Here the CDR3 reads CSAREAGGPYEQYF. The rearrangement links TRBV20-1 to TRBJ2-7; the TCRdb D gene call, TRBD2, has no DNA to confirm it. This CDR3 contains 14 residues. CDR1 and CDR2 (germline): DFQATT, SNEGSKA (reference sequence).

This rearrangement joins TRBV6-5 to TRBJ2-1; with no DNA, the TCRdb D assignment of TRBD2 cannot be verified. Germline V gene data show CDR1 as MNHEY and CDR2 as SVGAGI. The CDR3 contains 16 residues. This CDR3 is CASLGTSGRFNNEQFF.

The chain links TRBV10-3 to TRBJ2-3. This CDR3 region has 12 residues. From germline, CDR1 is ENHRY and CDR2 SYGVKD. CDR3 sequence: CAISENADTQYF.

The chain has TRBV6-5 and TRBJ1-2. This CDR3 has 13 amino acids. CDR1 and CDR2 from the germline V gene are MNHEY and SVGAGI. The CDR3 reads CASSLAENYGYTF.

The chain couples TRBV9 to TRBJ1-1; TCRdb's assignment of TRBD1 cannot be checked, as there is no DNA. The CDR3 extends over 13 amino acids. CDR1 and CDR2 (germline): SGDLS, YYNGEE. The CDR3 reads CASSGGQGPEAFF.

This chain connects TRBV7-9 to TRBJ2-1; no DNA is available, so the TRBD1 call from TCRdb remains unchecked. This CDR3 has 16 amino acids. Germline CDR1 is SEHNR and CDR2 is FQNEAQ (reference sequence). The CDR3 protein is CASSSAGTGGYNEQFF.

This chain joins TRBV11-2 and TRBJ2-3; the TCRdb call, TRBD1, lacks DNA for checking. Germline CDR1 reads SGHAT; CDR2 reads FQNNGV. The CDR3 sequence is 14 residues long. The CDR3: CASRFRDTTDTQYF.

The chain uses TRBV27 and TRBJ2-1; TCRdb outputs TRBD2, but without DNA this stays unchecked. Germline V gene sequence: CDR1 MNHEY, CDR2 SMNVEV (reference sequence). The CDR3 sequence is 15 residues long. CDR3 sequence reads: CASSPGLGPYNEQFF.

This chain links TRBV12-3 or TRBV12-4 with TRBJ2-1; without DNA, the TCRdb call of TRBD2 cannot be checked. The CDR3 spans 15 residues. CDR3 sequence reads: CASSSHLAGVDEQFF.

The genes are TRBV6-1 and TRBJ1-1. CDR1 is MNHNS, CDR2 SASEGT, per germline. The CDR3 covers 14 residues. CDR3: CASSEAVRVTEAFF.

The chain combines TRBV7-7 with TRBJ2-1; TCRdb reports TRBD1, a call that lacks DNA to check it against. CDR1 and CDR2 from the germline V gene are SSHAT and FNYEAQ (reference sequence). The CDR3 is 15 residues long. The CDR3 spells CASSLKGREGDEQFF.

This chain links TRBV13 with TRBJ2-7; without DNA, the TCRdb call of TRBD2 cannot be checked. Germline CDR1 reads PRHDT; CDR2 reads FYEKMQ (reference sequence). CDR3 length: 16 residues. CDR3 protein: CASSFPSQGAGAEQYF.

The chain joins TRBV27 to TRBJ2-1; TCRdb designates TRBD2, a call that cannot be tested without DNA. Germline CDR1 and CDR2: MNHEY and SMNVEV (reference sequence). The CDR3 loop spans 18 amino acids. CDR3 amino acids: CASSLLGSTSGRSNEQFF.